This TCR beta chain was found in a study of cytomegalovirus exposure and HLA in healthy donors. General study points: A list of 164 TCR beta chains associated with cytomegalovirus was given.

Notes on this clone: Antigen specificity is unknown.

TCRdb's copy holds only in-frame clones and misses some; the assay was immunoSEQ multiplex PCR. This table holds more than 120,000 clones, 80% to 90% found once. This receptor was identified in a man younger than 30 in good health and CMV-seropositive. Source material: PBMCs.

CDR3 bases: TGTGCCAGCAGTTTTGGGGCGGCGACCTACGAGCAGTACTTC. Translated: CASSFGAATYEQYF. This chain joins TRBV27 and TRBJ2-7; D is perhaps TRBD1 (5 bases). Germline values: CDR1 MNHEY, CDR2 SMNVEV (reference sequence). The CDR3 runs to 14 residues. Trimming left V 3 bases short and J 2 bases short, with 11 bases between.